The rows below give T cell receptor beta chains drawn from one sample of a study of shared clonotypes between healthy human individuals. Assay used: immunoSEQ multiplex PCR; TCRdb lists only in-frame clones, some missing. The table lists approximately 1.1 million clones, 75% to 85% of them singletons. Sequencing used memory CD4+ T cells from PBMCs. The receptor source for this set is a man between 18 and 35 years old in good health. Some clones in this sample may be carry-over from other donors' samples. The CDR3 runs from the conserved cysteine through the conserved F or W. D genes are given only for firm matches. A clone size is listed for some rows: how often the clone was seen (once, few, many), or a class if it is expanded.

J | V | size | D | DNA | CDR3
TRBJ2-5 | TRBV28 | once | . | TGTGCCAGCAGTTTATCCATAGCGGAAGAGACCCAGTACTTC | CASSLSIAEETQYF
TRBJ2-1 | TRBV11-2 | . | . | TGTGCCAGCAGCCGGACGGGGATCAACAATGAGCAGTTCTTC | CASSRTGINNEQFF
TRBJ2-7 | TRBV7-3 | . | . | TGTGCCAGCAGGTTGTCCCGGGACACCCCCTACGAGCAGTACTTC | CASRLSRDTPYEQYF
TRBJ2-2 | TRBV7-9 | . | . | TGTGCCAGCATCATTTTATTCCCTCTGGCCGGGGAGCTGTTTTTT | CASIILFPLAGELFF
TRBJ2-3 | TRBV5-4 | many | . | TGTGCCAGCCGGCCTTCGGGAACAGATACGCAGTATTTT | CASRPSGTDTQYF
TRBJ1-5 | TRBV15 | . | . | TGTGCCACCAGCACAGACAGGAATCAGCCCCAGCATTTT | CATSTDRNQPQHF
TRBJ2-7 | TRBV4-1 | . | . | TGCGCCAGCAGCCAAGGGACTCGGACCTTCTTCCCCTACGAGCAGTACTTC | CASSQGTRTFFPYEQYF
TRBJ2-3 | TRBV5-1 | . | . | TGCGCCAGCAGCTTGCCGGCAGGGGTGACAGATACGCAGTATTTT | CASSLPAGVTDTQYF
TRBJ1-5 | TRBV18 | few | TRBD1 | TGTGCCAGCTCACCACCGTATGACAGGGGACAGCCCCAGCATTTT | CASSPPYDRGQPQHF
TRBJ1-6 | TRBV7-3 | . | . | TGTGCCAGCAGCTTAAATCCCGGCCATTCACCCCTCCACTTT | CASSLNPGHSPLHF
TRBJ1-2 | TRBV6-6 | . | . | TGTGCCAGCAGCTCAGGGGACTATGGCTACACCTTC | CASSSGDYGYTF
TRBJ2-7 | TRBV19 | . | . | TGTGCCAGTAGTTTGGTGTACAGGGTCCACGAGCAGTACTTC | CASSLVYRVHEQYF
TRBJ2-1 | TRBV25-1 | . | . | TGTGCCAGCAGTGGCGGGAGGACAGGGATTTCATATGAGCAGTTCTTC | CASSGGRTGISYEQFF
TRBJ1-2 | TRBV5-1 | . | TRBD1 | TGCGCCAGCAGCTTTGGGACAGCGGCCGCCTATGGCTACACCTTC | CASSFGTAAAYGYTF
TRBJ1-5 | TRBV18 | . | . | TGTGCCAGCTCGCCCAAGACAGGAATGGGACAGCCCCAGCATTTT | CASSPKTGMGQPQHF
TRBJ2-7 | TRBV19 | . | . | TGTGCCAGTAGTATCTACGTAAAGGCGCGGGGAGGAGACACCTACGAGCAGTACTTC | CASSIYVKARGGDTYEQYF
TRBJ2-6 | TRBV18 | . | . | TGTGCCAGCTCACCCCCAGGCCAGGGAGCAGCCGGGGCCAACGTCCTGACTTTC | CASSPPGQGAAGANVLTF
TRBJ1-2 | TRBV5-4 | . | . | TGTGCCAGCAGCCAATCTAACGGGCAGGGCGGTGGCTACACCTTC | CASSQSNGQGGGYTF
TRBJ2-1 | TRBV18 | . | TRBD2 | TGTGCCAGCTCACCGCTAGCGGGAGAAGGTGAGCAGTTCTTC | CASSPLAGEGEQFF
TRBJ1-2 | TRBV28 | . | . | TGTGCCAGCGGACGGACCGGGACCCCAATTCTTGGCTACACCTTC | CASGRTGTPILGYTF
TRBJ1-1 | TRBV5-1 | . | TRBD1 | TGCGCCAGCAGCAACAGGACAGGGGGTATCCAAGCTTTCTTT | CASSNRTGGIQAFF
TRBJ1-6 | TRBV28 | . | . | TGTGCCAGCAGTTTGGGGAGAAGCAATTCACCCCTCCACTTT | CASSLGRSNSPLHF
TRBJ2-1 | TRBV6-5 | . | . | TGTGCCAGCAGACTAACAGGGAGTCCGCACAATGAGCAGTTCTTC | CASRLTGSPHNEQFF
TRBJ2-1 | TRBV5-4 | . | TRBD2 | TGTGCCAGCAGCTTGAGCCTAGCGGACTCCTACAATGAGCAGTTCTTC | CASSLSLADSYNEQFF
TRBJ1-1 | TRBV28 | . | . | TGTGCCAGCAGCCCCCCATCTAACACTGAAGCTTTCTTT | CASSPPSNTEAFF
TRBJ2-7 | TRBV5-1 | . | . | TGCGCCAGCAGCGACAGCGGATACGAGCAGTACTTC | CASSDSGYEQYF
TRBJ2-7 | TRBV4-3 | . | TRBD2 | TGCGCCAGCAGCCGCAACCGACTAGCGGGAGGGTCCCCAGGCTACGAGCAGTACTTC | CASSRNRLAGGSPGYEQYF
TRBJ1-1 | TRBV2 | . | . | TGTGCCAGCAGTGCGGCGAGGGGCACTGAAGCTTTCTTT | CASSAARGTEAFF
TRBJ2-4 | TRBV28 | . | TRBD2 | TGTGCCAGCAGTCCGGGACTAGCGGGAGTGGCGGCCAAAAACATTCAGTACTTC | CASSPGLAGVAAKNIQYF
TRBJ2-2 | TRBV6-1 | . | . | TGTGCCAGCAGTGGATATAACACCGGGGAGCTGTTTTTT | CASSGYNTGELFF
TRBJ2-1 | TRBV7-2 | . | TRBD1 | TGTGCCAGCAGCCGAGACAGGGGGGCCTACAATGAGCAGTTCTTC | CASSRDRGAYNEQFF
TRBJ2-7 | TRBV7-2 | . | . | TGTGCCAGCAGCCCTCAGGTTGGGGCCACCTACGAGCAGTACTTC | CASSPQVGATYEQYF
TRBJ2-1 | TRBV11-2 | . | . | TGTGCCAGCAGCTCGACGGCGTGGGACGGAGATCCCGTCAATGAGCAGTTCTTC | CASSSTAWDGDPVNEQFF
TRBJ2-2 | TRBV6-6 | . | TRBD2 | TGTGCCAGCAGTCTAGCGGGAGCTCCGGCCGGGGAGCTGTTTTTT | CASSLAGAPAGELFF
TRBJ2-7 | TRBV7-2 | . | . | TGTGCCAGCAGCCCCCAGTTAGGGACCGGCTCCTACGAGCAGTACTTC | CASSPQLGTGSYEQYF
TRBJ1-2 | TRBV6-1 | many | TRBD1 | TGTGCCAGCAGTGTTCAAGGGACAGCCGAAGCAGGGGGCTACACCTTC | CASSVQGTAEAGGYTF
TRBJ1-5 | TRBV7-6 | . | . | TGTGCCAGCAGCTTGGTCCCCTTCAATCCCAACGATCAGCCCCAGCATTTT | CASSLVPFNPNDQPQHF
TRBJ2-1 | TRBV4-3 | few | . | TGCGCCAGCAGCCAAGCACAGGGCTTCAGGCCCAATGAGCAGTTCTTC | CASSQAQGFRPNEQFF
TRBJ2-3 | TRBV7-2 | . | TRBD2 | TGTGCCAGCAGCGCGTCACTAGCGGGAGGGGATACGCAGTATTTT | CASSASLAGGDTQYF
TRBJ1-4 | TRBV5-1 | . | . | TGCGCCAGCAGCAGGGTGGCTAATGAAAAACTGTTTTTT | CASSRVANEKLFF
TRBJ1-4 | TRBV4-3 | . | . | TGCGCCAGCAGCCAAGATAGCGGGGTTCGGGGCGAAAAACTGTTTTTT | CASSQDSGVRGEKLFF
TRBJ1-2 | TRBV6-6 | once | TRBD1 | TGTGCCAGCAGTCGACAGGGGAATGGCTACACCTTC | CASSRQGNGYTF
TRBJ1-2 | TRBV7-9 | . | . | TGTGCCAGCAGCTTAGGGGCAGGGCAGTATGGCTACACCTTC | CASSLGAGQYGYTF
TRBJ1-2 | TRBV30 | few | TRBD1 | TGTGCCTGGAGTAGGGGGCCCTATGGCTACACCTTC | CAWSRGPYGYTF
TRBJ1-5 | TRBV7-2 | . | TRBD1 | TGTGCCAGCAGCTCGACAGGGTTTCAGCCCCAGCATTTT | CASSSTGFQPQHF
TRBJ1-5 | TRBV5-5 | . | . | TGTGCCAGCAGCTTGTCAGCGGGATTGGGTCAGCCCCAGCATTTT | CASSLSAGLGQPQHF
TRBJ2-6 | TRBV5-1 | . | . | TGCGCCAGCAGCCCAGGGGCCGGGGCCAACGTCCTGACTTTC | CASSPGAGANVLTF
TRBJ2-5 | TRBV11-1 | . | TRBD2 | TGTGCCAGCAGCTCCCCGACGACTAGCGGAGAGACCCAGTACTTC | CASSSPTTSGETQYF
TRBJ2-3 | TRBV7-3 | . | . | TGTGCCAGCAGCTTAAGGGCGGGTAGCGGAAGCACAGATACGCAGTATTTT | CASSLRAGSGSTDTQYF
TRBJ1-3 | TRBV9 | . | . | TGTGCCAGCAGCGTAAGGTGGCAGGGAGGAAAGCCTGGAAACACCATATATTTT | CASSVRWQGGKPGNTIYF
TRBJ1-2 | TRBV2 | . | . | TGTGCCAGCTACCTACAGGTGGGCTATGGCTACACCTTC | CASYLQVGYGYTF
TRBJ2-1 | TRBV7-3 | . | . | TGTGCCAGCAGCTTAGTAGGAGGGGAGCAGTTCTTC | CASSLVGGEQFF